The clone carrying this T cell receptor (beta chain) was counted ten times or more. What it binds is not known. Regions amplified from RNA transcripts were the TCR beta CDR3 regions. The primer set for the first-round RT-PCR of the TCR CDR3 was HTBI. A single record per CDR3 protein comes from TCRdb applying MiXCR to the multiplex PCR reads. This sample has a few hundred thousand distinct CDR3 sequences, with around 15% found just once. This sample is drawn from a study of T cells in Graves' hyperthyroidism and ophthalmopathy. Study-level points and caveats: Ophthalmopathy, as predicted by the model, came a median 6.5 months after the prediction.

Using more than 7.5 ml of fresh peripheral blood, PBMCs were prepared. The sequence derives from a woman between 50 and 59 years old with Graves' hyperthyroidism that later progressed to Graves' ophthalmopathy. Sequencing used blood.

In DNA form, the CDR3 reads TGTGCCAGCAACTACGACTTGGCCGGAGATACGCAGTATTTT. Residues: CASNYDLAGDTQYF. The chain couples TRBV7-9 to TRBJ2-3, with D unclear. Germline V lookup: CDR1 SEHNR, CDR2 FQNEAQ (reference sequence). This CDR3 spans 14 amino acids. With 7 bases removed from V and 5 bases from J, the gap between germline ends came to 16 bases.